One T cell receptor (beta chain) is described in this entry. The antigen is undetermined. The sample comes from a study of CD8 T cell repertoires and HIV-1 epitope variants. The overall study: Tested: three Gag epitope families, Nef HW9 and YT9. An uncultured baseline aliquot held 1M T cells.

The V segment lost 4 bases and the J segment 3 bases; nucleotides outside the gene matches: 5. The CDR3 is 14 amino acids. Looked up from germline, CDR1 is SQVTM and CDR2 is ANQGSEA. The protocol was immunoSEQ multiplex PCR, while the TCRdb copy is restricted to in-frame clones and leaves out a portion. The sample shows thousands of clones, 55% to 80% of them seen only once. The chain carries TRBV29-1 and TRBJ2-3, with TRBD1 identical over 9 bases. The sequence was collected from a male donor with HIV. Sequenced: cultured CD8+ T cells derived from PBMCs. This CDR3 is CSVGGTGRTDTQYF. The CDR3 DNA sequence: TGCAGCGTTGGTGGGACAGGGAGGACAGATACGCAGTATTTT.